This T cell receptor (beta chain) was sequenced for a study of cytomegalovirus exposure and HLA in healthy donors. Study-wide points: Most observed TCR sequences were rare, whereas some public TCRs were detected in many donors.

Concerning this clone: What it recognizes is unknown.

Some clones are missing from TCRdb's copy, which holds only in-frame ones; the method was immunoSEQ multiplex PCR. The table shows about 120,000 clones, with 85% occurring only once. CDR3 length equals 16 residues. The V gene's germline CDR1 is MGHRA and CDR2 YSYEKL. The junction had 5 bases not matched to a gene; V was cut back by 0 bases and J by 4 bases. The chain uses TRBV4-1 and TRBJ2-2; 7 positions match TRBD2. This clonotype originated in a woman younger than 45 in good health and CMV-seronegative. The sample consisted of PBMCs. CDR3 protein: CASSQDGRGATGELFF. In nucleotides, the CDR3 is TGCGCCAGCAGCCAAGATGGGAGGGGAGCCACCGGGGAGCTGTTTTTT.